This TCR beta chain was profiled in a study of STAT3 mutations in large granular lymphocyte leukemia. The study, taken as a whole, reports: Some patients had dominant TCR clones larger than their STAT3 mutant burden. In T-cell large granular lymphocyte leukemia, about half of patients showed multiple immunodominant subclonotypes.

Germline V gene sequence: CDR1 SGHAT, CDR2 FQDESV (reference sequence). With V trimmed by 5 bases and J by 12 bases, 5 bases remained unmatched. CDR3 length: 13 residues. Some clones are missing from TCRdb's copy, which holds only in-frame ones; the method was immunoSEQ multiplex PCR. The sample holds fewer than 20,000 clones, 84% seen once. As concerns this clone: Its cognate antigen is unknown.

Sequencing used peripheral blood mononuclear cells. V gene TRBV11-1 combines with J gene TRBJ2-3, with TRBD2 identical over 13 bases. This TCR derives from a man between 45 and 60 years old with T-cell large granular lymphocyte leukemia. Some clones in this sample may be carry-over from other donors' samples. CDR3 residues: CASSRTSGGPQYF. The DNA for the CDR3 is TGTGCCAGCAGCCGGACTAGCGGGGGACCACAGTATTTT.